This TCR beta chain was obtained from a study of T cells after yellow fever vaccination. For the study at large: SMART-Seq v4 Ultra Low Input prepared the low-cell-number fractions. Study results and limitations: Contamination by abundant bulk-population clonotypes could be present in FACS-sorted repertoires. Reappearance after the booster was observed for most primary-vaccination clones (roughly 95% CD4, roughly 90% CD8). A weaker but faster secondary response was observed, peaking on day 5 versus 15.

V lost 6 bases and J lost 2, with 10 bases in between. The CDR3 loop spans 13 amino acids. Germline CDR1 reads LNHDA; CDR2 reads SQIVND (reference sequence). TCRdb re-called the 5' RACE reads with MiXCR, one entry per CDR3 protein. The sample records roughly 500,000 distinct CDR3 sequences, 19% being singletons. This clonotype was seen only a few times. Its antigen is still unknown. This receptor was identified in a man aged 25-45 years who received the YFV17D yellow fever vaccine. The genes are TRBV19 and TRBJ2-5; D uncertain. The sequences come from PBMCs, collected 15 days after the yellow fever booster vaccination. The CDR3 reads CASSPSRQETQYF. The CDR3 bases are TGTGCCAGTAGCCCCTCGCGGCAAGAGACCCAGTACTTC.